Listed here are 10 T cell receptor beta chains from one sample, sequenced in a study of blood T cell repertoires in COVID-19 (TCRdb year 2020). The method was the immunoSEQ multiplex PCR assay. Here the immuneACCESS table is served through TCRdb, limited to in-frame sequences with V and J called. Missing clones are a known gap in these copies; in checked studies unresolved V genes cover under half, and the rest lacks a known reason. Here the sample has 5,000 to 7,000 clones; roughly four fifths occur a single time. About 8.2% of the sample belongs to the ten largest clones. What was sequenced was peripheral blood. The receptors stem from a human donor with active COVID-19. The donor label of this sample is uncertain.

The sample holds a few counts of this clone. The CDR3 DNA follows: TGTGCCAGCAGTTACCCCGGAGGGTCCTCCTACGAGCAGTACTTC. Amino acids: CASSYPGGSSYEQYF. This chain uses TRBV27 with TRBJ2-7, with D possibly TRBD2 on 6 matching bases. Trimming removed 4 bases from V and 0 bases from J, with 13 bases in between. The V gene's germline CDR1 is MNHEY and CDR2 SMNVEV (reference sequence). The CDR3 loop spans 15 amino acids.

The chain links TRBV5-1 to TRBJ2-1; 13 bases align to TRBD2. The CDR3 totals 15 residues. Trimming took 4 bases from V and 5 from J; bases not matched to a gene: 3. Germline V gene data show CDR1 as SGHRS and CDR2 as YFSETQ. The CDR3 DNA reads as TGCGCCAGCAGCCGACTAGCGGGGGGAAACAATGAGCAGTTCTTC. Translation: CASSRLAGGNNEQFF.

This chain uses TRBV7-2 with TRBJ2-3, with TRBD1 identical over 8 bases. Germline V gene sequence: CDR1 SGHTA, CDR2 FQGNSA. Trimming removed 4 bases from V and 11 bases from J; junction bases left unmatched: 11. The CDR3 contains 14 residues. CDR3 DNA sequence: TGTGCCAGCAGCTCCCCTGCTACAGGGGGAGGGCAGTATTTT. This sequence encodes CASSSPATGGGQYF.

This chain joins TRBV7-3 and TRBJ1-1, with 8 nucleotides matching TRBD1. The CDR3 is 14 amino acids. Germline CDR1 reads SGHTA; CDR2 reads FQGTGA. V lost 6 bases to trimming and J lost 10 bases; unmatched junction nucleotides: 13. CDR3: CASRLNVGQGGAFF. The DNA for the CDR3 is TGTGCCAGCAGACTAAACGTCGGACAGGGAGGAGCTTTCTTT.

The chain uses TRBV21-1 and TRBJ2-3; the tabulated D call, TRBD2, remains unverified against the DNA. TRBV21-1 is given as a pseudogene. The CDR3 is 16 amino acids. The CDR3 here is CASSQARWRCTDTQYF. The CDR3 bases are TGTGCCAGCAGCCAAGCTAGGTGGAGGTGCACAGATACGCAGTATTTT.

The chain recombines TRBV7-3 with TRBJ1-1; weak D call: TRBD1 (5 bases). This CDR3 is 17 amino acids long. V lost 0 bases to trimming and J lost 1 base, with 15 bases between them. Looked up from germline, CDR1 is SGHTA and CDR2 is FQGTGA. The CDR3 reads CASSLTGQGLGNTEAFF. The CDR3 nucleotides read TGTGCCAGCAGCTTAACGGGGCAGGGCTTGGGGAACACTGAAGCTTTCTTT.

The V call is TRBV25-1, the J call TRBJ2-3, with 8 bases that match TRBD2. Germline V lookup: CDR1 MGHDK, CDR2 SYGVNS. V was pared by 4 bases and J by 5 bases, with 5 bases of the junction left unmatched. This CDR3 region has 14 residues. CDR3 nucleotide sequence: TGTGCCAGCAGTGCAGCGGGGGAGGTAGATACGCAGTATTTT. It codes for CASSAAGEVDTQYF.

The V gene is TRBV21-1, the J gene TRBJ2-7; the table's D call, TRBD1, has no DNA check behind it. TRBV21-1 is a listed pseudogene. CDR3 length: 15 amino acids. The CDR3 sequence is CASRAGDSDLHEQYF. The DNA for the CDR3 is TGTGCCAGCAGGGCAGGGGACAGCGACCTCCACGAGCAGTACTTC.

V usage is TRBV5-1 and J usage is TRBJ2-7; 9 bases align to TRBD1. Germline V lookup: CDR1 SGHRS, CDR2 YFSETQ. This CDR3 comprises 15 residues. Unmatched junction bases numbered 8, after V lost 1 base and J lost 6 bases. Written as DNA, the CDR3 is TGCGCCAGCAGCTTGTGGGCCGGGACAGGGATCGAGCAGTACTTC. Encoded protein: CASSLWAGTGIEQYF.

V usage is TRBV4-1 and J usage is TRBJ1-2; 7 nucleotides agree with TRBD1. Germline values: CDR1 MGHRA, CDR2 YSYEKL. This CDR3 is 16 amino acids long. Germline trimming cut 4 bases from V and 4 bases from J; bases unmatched to any gene: 12. This CDR3 is CASSLDTATGVYGYTF. CDR3 nucleotides: TGCGCCAGCAGCCTAGACACTGCAACAGGGGTCTATGGCTACACCTTC.